The rows below give T cell receptor beta chains drawn from one sample of a study of blood T cell repertoires in COVID-19. Using immunoSEQ multiplex PCR, the repertoire was profiled, and TCRdb retains in-frame clones only, with some absent. The repertoire holds about 140,000 clones, with about 88% as singletons. Specimen: peripheral blood. Receptor source: a human donor with COVID-19, enrolled during active disease. The donor label of this sample is uncertain. The CDR3 runs from the conserved cysteine through the conserved F or W. Fields, in order: clone size, V gene, J gene, D gene, CDR3 length, CDR3 protein, CDR3 DNA. D genes are given only for firm matches. A clone size is listed for some rows: how often the clone was seen (once, few, many), or a class if it is expanded.

size: once; V: TRBV7-9; J: TRBJ1-6; D: -; length: 15; CDR3: CASSRLGGGNSPLHF; DNA: TGTGCCAGCAGCCGACTTGGGGGCGGGAATTCACCCCTCCACTTT
size: -; V: TRBV12-5; J: TRBJ2-3; D: TRBD2; length: 17; CDR3: CASGLGAAGATTDTQYF; DNA: TGTGCTAGTGGTTTGGGCGCAGCGGGGGCCACCACAGATACGCAGTATTTT
size: -; V: TRBV6-5; J: TRBJ1-3; D: -; length: 13; CDR3: CASSHIPGNTIYF; DNA: TGTGCCAGCAGCCACATACCTGGAAACACCATATATTTT
size: -; V: TRBV15; J: TRBJ2-1; D: -; length: 14; CDR3: CAIQGPLLYNEQFF; DNA: TGTGCGATTCAGGGTCCGCTTCTATACAATGAGCAGTTCTTC
size: -; V: TRBV19; J: TRBJ1-1; D: TRBD1; length: 13; CDR3: CASSDAGGTEAFF; DNA: TGTGCCAGTAGCGATGCAGGGGGAACTGAAGCTTTCTTT
size: -; V: TRBV5-1; J: TRBJ1-2; D: -; length: 13; CDR3: CASSFGIDYGYTF; DNA: TGCGCCAGCAGCTTCGGGATCGACTATGGCTACACCTTC
size: -; V: TRBV9; J: TRBJ2-2; D: TRBD1; length: 16; CDR3: CASSARDRTNTGELFF; DNA: TGTGCCAGCAGCGCCCGGGACAGGACGAACACCGGGGAGCTGTTTTTT
size: -; V: TRBV27; J: TRBJ1-5; D: -; length: 14; CDR3: CASSFLQEGQPQHF; DNA: TGTGCCAGCAGTTTTCTGCAGGAGGGTCAGCCCCAGCATTTT
size: -; V: TRBV7-2; J: TRBJ1-1; D: TRBD1; length: 16; CDR3: CASSRGGTGEDTEAFF; DNA: TGTGCCAGCAGCCGGGGGGGGACAGGGGAGGACACTGAAGCTTTCTTT
size: -; V: TRBV7-2; J: TRBJ1-5; D: -; length: 11; CDR3: CASSQRGPQHF; DNA: TGTGCCAGCAGCCAACGGGGGCCCCAGCATTTT
size: -; V: TRBV7-2; J: TRBJ2-3; D: TRBD2; length: 15; CDR3: CASSLTSGGAGTQYF; DNA: TGTGCCAGCAGCTTAACTAGCGGGGGGGCAGGTACGCAGTATTTT
size: -; V: TRBV2; J: TRBJ1-1; D: -; length: 13; CDR3: CASSDQGNTEAFF; DNA: TGTGCCAGCAGTGACCAGGGGAACACTGAAGCTTTCTTT
size: -; V: TRBV5-1; J: TRBJ2-3; D: -; length: 14; CDR3: CASSLTEVTDTQYF; DNA: TGCGCCAGCAGCTTGACAGAAGTTACAGATACGCAGTATTTT
size: once; V: TRBV6-5; J: TRBJ1-4; D: TRBD1; length: 14; CDR3: CASTDRGGNEKLFF; DNA: TGTGCCAGCACCGACAGGGGCGGTAATGAAAAACTGTTTTTT
size: once; V: TRBV3-1/TRBV3-2; J: TRBJ2-3; D: TRBD2; length: 15; CDR3: CASSRGGAGEYTQYF; DNA: TGTGCCAGCAGCCGCGGGGGGGCTGGAGAGTATACGCAGTATTTT
size: -; V: TRBV6-1; J: TRBJ1-5; D: TRBD1; length: 16; CDR3: CASSENRGLSNQPQHF; DNA: TGTGCCAGCAGTGAAAACAGGGGGCTAAGCAATCAGCCCCAGCATTTT
size: -; V: TRBV9; J: TRBJ2-4; D: -; length: 12; CDR3: CASSLYGVNQYF; DNA: TGTGCCAGCAGCCTATACGGGGTTAATCAGTACTTC
size: -; V: TRBV7-9; J: TRBJ1-6; D: TRBD1; length: 15; CDR3: CASSRNRGGNSPLHF; DNA: TGTGCCAGCAGCAGAAACAGGGGGGGTAATTCACCCCTCCACTTT
size: -; V: TRBV19; J: TRBJ2-7; D: TRBD1; length: 13; CDR3: CASSAQGAGEQYF; DNA: TGTGCCAGTAGTGCACAGGGGGCGGGGGAGCAGTACTTC
size: -; V: TRBV7-6; J: TRBJ2-2; D: TRBD1; length: 14; CDR3: CASSSRGGPLQLFF; DNA: TGTGCCAGCAGCTCTCGAGGGGGCCCTCTACAGCTGTTTTTT
size: -; V: TRBV10-1; J: TRBJ1-2; D: -; length: 13; CDR3: CASRGQLNYGYTF; DNA: TGCGCCAGCAGAGGACAGTTGAACTATGGCTACACCTTC
size: -; V: TRBV29-1; J: TRBJ2-1; D: -; length: 11; CDR3: CSVVTYNEQFF; DNA: TGCAGCGTGGTAACATACAATGAGCAGTTCTTC
size: -; V: TRBV19; J: TRBJ2-7; D: -; length: 14; CDR3: CASSIRGSAGEQYF; DNA: TGTGCCAGTAGTATTAGGGGGTCCGCGGGCGAGCAGTACTTC
size: -; V: TRBV5-6; J: TRBJ2-7; D: TRBD2; length: 15; CDR3: CASSYGLAGATEQYF; DNA: TGTGCCAGCAGCTACGGACTAGCGGGAGCGACCGAGCAGTACTTC
size: -; V: TRBV12-3/TRBV12-4; J: TRBJ1-1; D: -; length: 13; CDR3: CASSSMAFTEAFF; DNA: TGTGCCAGCAGTTCCATGGCTTTCACTGAAGCTTTCTTT
size: -; V: TRBV5-5; J: TRBJ1-6; D: TRBD1; length: 18; CDR3: CASSMEIQTGGSGSPLHF; DNA: TGTGCCAGCAGCATGGAGATACAGACAGGGGGCAGTGGATCACCCCTCCACTTT
size: -; V: TRBV18; J: TRBJ2-1; D: TRBD1; length: 18; CDR3: CASSPRGQGKGSYNEQFF; DNA: TGTGCCAGCTCACCAAGGGGACAGGGAAAAGGGTCCTACAATGAGCAGTTCTTC
size: once; V: TRBV6-5; J: TRBJ1-1; D: -; length: 15; CDR3: CASRPSGTHNTEAFF; DNA: TGTGCCAGCAGGCCCTCCGGGACACACAACACTGAAGCTTTCTTT
size: -; V: TRBV18; J: TRBJ2-5; D: TRBD2; length: 14; CDR3: CASSPRGESETQYF; DNA: TGTGCCAGCTCCCCCCGGGGGGAATCCGAGACCCAGTACTTC
size: -; V: TRBV15; J: TRBJ2-5; D: -; length: 14; CDR3: CATSRDRGAETQYF; DNA: TGTGCCACCAGCAGAGATCGGGGGGCAGAGACCCAGTACTTC
size: -; V: TRBV5-1; J: TRBJ2-1; D: TRBD2; length: 16; CDR3: CASSLELAGSRNEQFF; DNA: TGCGCCAGCAGCTTGGAACTAGCGGGAAGCCGCAATGAGCAGTTCTTC